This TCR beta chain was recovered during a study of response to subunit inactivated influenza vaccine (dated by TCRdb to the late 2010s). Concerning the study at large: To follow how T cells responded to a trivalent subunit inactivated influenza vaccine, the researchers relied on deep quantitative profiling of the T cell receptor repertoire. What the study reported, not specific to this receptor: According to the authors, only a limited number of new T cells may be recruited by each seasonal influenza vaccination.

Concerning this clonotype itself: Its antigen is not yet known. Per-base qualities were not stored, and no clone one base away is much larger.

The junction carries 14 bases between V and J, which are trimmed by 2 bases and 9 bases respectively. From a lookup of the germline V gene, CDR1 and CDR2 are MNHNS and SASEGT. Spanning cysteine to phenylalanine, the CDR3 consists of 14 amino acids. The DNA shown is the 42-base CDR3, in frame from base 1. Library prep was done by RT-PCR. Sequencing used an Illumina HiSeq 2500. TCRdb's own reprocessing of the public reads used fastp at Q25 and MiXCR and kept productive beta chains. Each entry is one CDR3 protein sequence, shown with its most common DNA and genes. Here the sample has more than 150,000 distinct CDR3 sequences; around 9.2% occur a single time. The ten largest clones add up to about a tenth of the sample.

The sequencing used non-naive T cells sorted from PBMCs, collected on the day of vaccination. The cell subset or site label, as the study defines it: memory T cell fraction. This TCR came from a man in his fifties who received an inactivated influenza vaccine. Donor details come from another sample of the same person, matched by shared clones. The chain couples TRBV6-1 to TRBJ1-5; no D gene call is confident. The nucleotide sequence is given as TGTGCCAGCAGTGAAAGCCCCAGCCAACGGCCCCAGCATTTT. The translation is CASSESPSQRPQHF.